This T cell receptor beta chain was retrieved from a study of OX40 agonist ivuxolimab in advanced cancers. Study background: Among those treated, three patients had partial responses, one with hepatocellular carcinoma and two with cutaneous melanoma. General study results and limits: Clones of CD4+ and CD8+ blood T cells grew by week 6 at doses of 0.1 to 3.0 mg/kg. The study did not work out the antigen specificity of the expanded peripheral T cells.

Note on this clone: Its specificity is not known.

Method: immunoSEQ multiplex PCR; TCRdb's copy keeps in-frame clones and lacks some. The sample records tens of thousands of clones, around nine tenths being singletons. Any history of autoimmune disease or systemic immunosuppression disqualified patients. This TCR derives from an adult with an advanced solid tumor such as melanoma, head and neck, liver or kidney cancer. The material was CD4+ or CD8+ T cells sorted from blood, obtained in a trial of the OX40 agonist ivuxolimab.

DNA of the CDR3: TGTGCCAGCAGTGAGCAGGTTTATAGCAATCAGCCCCAGCATTTT. Protein product: CASSEQVYSNQPQHF. V usage is TRBV6-1 and J usage is TRBJ1-5; unclear D gene. Deletions cut 3 bases from V and 0 bases from J, with 9 bases between. The CDR3 is made up of 15 amino acids. Germline values: CDR1 MNHNS, CDR2 SASEGT.